Below are 23 T cell receptor beta chains sequenced from a single sample in a study of blood T cells in healthy people across ages. Primed by a sample-barcoded 5' primer and a J-beta primer mix, a second PCR proceeded for about 7 to 11 cycles. A single record per CDR3 protein comes from TCRdb applying MiXCR to the 5' RACE reads. The sample contains roughly 1,300,000 distinct CDR3 sequences, around 59% of which appear only once. Sequencing used blood. The receptors here all came from a man aged 18 to 30 in good health.

This clonotype was picked up a small number of times. The chain recombines TRBV4-1 with TRBJ2-7; 7 bases are shared with TRBD2. The CDR3 is made up of 15 amino acids. V gave up 1 base and J gave up 5 bases; unmatched junction bases: 8. Germline V gene data show CDR1 as MGHRA and CDR2 as YSYEKL. The CDR3 bases are TGCGCCAGCAGCCAAGTATCCAGCGGGAATAACGAGCAGTACTTC. Translation: CASSQVSSGNNEQYF.

This clonotype was found a few times. The rearrangement uses TRBV28 and TRBJ1-2; D is undetermined. CDR1 is MDHEN and CDR2 is SYDVKM in the germline V gene. V gave up 3 bases and J gave up 8 bases, with 16 bases separating them. This CDR3 has 14 amino acids. The CDR3 DNA is TGTGCCAGCAGTTTGCGGGGTCGGATCCGCGGCTACACCTTC. Protein: CASSLRGRIRGYTF.

The CDR3 DNA reads as TGTGCCAGCAGTTACGGAAGAGGTGACACTGAAGCTTTCTTT. It translates to CASSYGRGDTEAFF. This chain uses TRBV6-6 with TRBJ1-1; D is uncertain. The germline CDR1 and CDR2 sequences are MNHNY and SVGAGI (reference sequence). V lost 2 bases, J lost 3 bases, and 10 bases lay in between. This CDR3 has 14 residues.

The V gene is TRBV20-1, the J gene TRBJ2-4; D is possibly TRBD2 (6 bases). CDR1 and CDR2 (germline): DFQATT, SNEGSKA (reference sequence). Trimming took off 5 bases at V and 8 bases at J, with 19 bases between the two ends. This CDR3 spans 14 amino acids. The CDR3 nucleotides read TGCAGTGCTTCCGGGGGTCGGGGTGCCGACATTCAGTACTTC. Protein: CSASGGRGADIQYF.

The gene calls are TRBV7-2 and TRBJ1-1; D perhaps matches TRBD1 (5 bases). This CDR3 is 14 amino acids long. V was clipped by 7 bases and J by 5 bases, with 17 bases between them. Germline CDR1 and CDR2: SGHTA and FQGNSA. CDR3 amino acids: CASTIGAVGTEAFF. Here the CDR3 DNA reads TGTGCCAGCACCATAGGGGCAGTGGGGACTGAAGCTTTCTTT.

This clonotype has a handful of counts. The chain has TRBV28 and TRBJ2-7; TRBD2 is a possible D gene (7 bases). Germline CDR1 is MDHEN and CDR2 is SYDVKM. CDR3 length: 15 residues. V lost 3 bases and J 0 bases, leaving 12 bases between the germline ends. CDR3 residues: CASSLVGGASYEQYF. CDR3 bases: TGTGCCAGCAGTTTGGTTGGGGGGGCCTCCTACGAGCAGTACTTC. Full variable domain (outside the CDR3, taken from reference TRBV28 and TRBJ2-7): DVKVTQSSRYLVKRTGEKVFLECVQDMDHENMFWYRQDPGLGLRLIYFSYDVKMKEKGDIPEGYSVSREKKERFSLILESASTNQTSMYLCASSLVGGASYEQYFGPGTRLTVT.

This clonotype was picked up one time. The chain links TRBV7-9 to TRBJ2-2, with 10 bases aligning to TRBD2. The CDR3 extends over 16 amino acids. Unmatched junction bases numbered 6, after V lost 5 bases and J lost 3 bases. Germline V gives CDR1 SEHNR, CDR2 FQNEAQ (reference sequence). The CDR3 region is CASSQASGGYTGELFF. The CDR3 region has the DNA TGTGCCAGCAGCCAAGCTAGCGGGGGATACACCGGGGAGCTGTTTTTT. Supplemented by reference TRBV7-9 and TRBJ2-2, the full variable domain reads DTGVSQNPRHKITKRGQNVTFRCDPISEHNRLYWYRQTLGQGPEFLTYFQNEAQLEKSRLLSDRFSAERPKGSFSTLEIQRTEQGDSAMYLCASSQASGGYTGELFFGEGSRLTVL.

The V gene is TRBV3-1, the J gene TRBJ2-3; D is perhaps TRBD2 (6 bases). The V gene lost 0 bases and the J gene lost 1 base, with 11 bases spanning the gap. The germline CDR1 and CDR2 sequences are LGHDT and YNNKEL (reference sequence). This CDR3 has 16 residues. The DNA of the CDR3 is TGTGCCAGCAGCCAAGATTGGGACTTCGGCACAGATACGCAGTATTTT. Its protein product is CASSQDWDFGTDTQYF.

This clonotype was observed a handful of times. This rearrangement joins TRBV15 to TRBJ2-7; D might be TRBD2 (6 bases). Trimming stripped 4 bases from V and 2 bases from J, with 12 bases between. Germline-derived CDR1 and CDR2 are LNHNV and YYDKDF (reference sequence). The CDR3 sequence is 14 residues long. The CDR3 is CATSNTGTPYEQYF. DNA for the CDR3: TGTGCCACCAGCAACACCGGGACTCCCTACGAGCAGTACTTC.

The chain couples TRBV29-1 to TRBJ1-5; D gene unclear. Germline CDR1 is SQVTM and CDR2 is ANQGSEA. This CDR3 has 10 residues. Here the CDR3 reads CRALGAMQHF. CDR3 coding DNA: TGCAGAGCCCTGGGCGCCATGCAGCATTTT. Drawing the rest from reference TRBV29-1 and TRBJ1-5, the complete variable domain is SAVISQKPSRDICQRGTSLTIQCQVDSQVTMMFWYRQQPGQSLTLIATANQGSEATYESGFVIDKFPISRPNLTFSTLTVSNMSPEDSSIYLCRALGAMQHFGDGTRLSIL.

CDR3 amino acids: CASSRSGEGTGELFF. CDR3 nucleotides: TGTGCCAGCAGTCGCAGCGGGGAAGGGACCGGGGAGCTGTTTTTT. The chain couples TRBV7-2 to TRBJ2-2, with 7 bases that match TRBD2. Trimming at V came to 6 bases and at J to 5 bases, leaving 9 bases not matched to a gene. This CDR3 contains 15 residues. Germline CDR1 SGHTA, CDR2 FQGNSA.

J is TRBJ1-2 and V is TRBV6-1, with D perhaps TRBD1 (5 bases). The germline V gene encodes CDR1 MNHNS and CDR2 SASEGT. Trimming took off 1 base at V and 5 bases at J, with 17 bases between the two ends. The CDR3 is 16 residues long. DNA of the CDR3: TGTGCCAGCAGTGAAGTTCGGGGACTCTCCTCTTATGGCTACACCTTC. Its protein product is CASSEVRGLSSYGYTF.

The J gene is TRBJ2-3, the V gene TRBV7-2, with 11 bases that match TRBD2. This CDR3 is 16 amino acids long. Looked up from germline, CDR1 is SGHTA and CDR2 is FQGNSA. Trimming at V came to 4 bases and at J to 3 bases, leaving 6 bases not matched to a gene. The DNA for the CDR3 is TGTGCCAGCAGCTCCGGGACTAGCGGACCAACAGATACGCAGTATTTT. Protein product: CASSSGTSGPTDTQYF.

This chain joins TRBV7-8 and TRBJ2-7, with D possibly being TRBD1 (5 bases). Germline lookup yields CDR1 SGHVS and CDR2 FQNEAQ. This CDR3 region has 14 residues. V was trimmed by 5 bases and J by 1 base, leaving 12 bases between them. For the CDR3, the DNA is TGTGCCAGCAGCCCGACCAGGGTATCCTACGAGCAGTACTTC. It encodes CASSPTRVSYEQYF.

V gene TRBV15 combines with J gene TRBJ1-5; D uncertain. The germline CDR1 and CDR2 sequences are LNHNV and YYDKDF (reference sequence). CDR3 length equals 13 residues. Between the trimmed V and J ends, which lost 1 base and 6 bases, there was a span of 7 bases. The CDR3 bases are TGTGCCACCAGCAGAGTGGGTTTTCAGCCCCAGCATTTT. Protein sequence: CATSRVGFQPQHF.

This clonotype was seen a few times. The chain joins TRBV4-1 to TRBJ1-2; TRBD1 matches 8 bases. With V trimmed by 2 bases and J by 6 bases, 8 bases remained unmatched. This CDR3 contains 15 residues. Germline CDR1 and CDR2: MGHRA and YSYEKL. The CDR3, as DNA: TGCGCCAGCAGCCAATCCCGGGACAGGAGCGATGGCTACACCTTC. Translation: CASSQSRDRSDGYTF.

In this sample, this clonotype turned up a few times. The V call is TRBV20-1, the J call TRBJ2-1; D may be TRBD2 (6 bases). The germline V gene encodes CDR1 DFQATT and CDR2 SNEGSKA (reference sequence). This CDR3 has 15 amino acids. The V gene lost 0 bases and the J gene lost 0 bases, with 9 bases spanning the gap. The CDR3 DNA sequence: TGCAGTGCTAGAGATGGGGGGAGCTCCTACAATGAGCAGTTCTTC. It is translated as CSARDGGSSYNEQFF.

This clonotype occurred a few times. This chain connects TRBV27 to TRBJ2-7; D is undetermined. The CDR3 loop spans 14 amino acids. Trimming took off 2 bases at V and 0 bases at J, with 8 bases between the two ends. Germline values: CDR1 MNHEY, CDR2 SMNVEV (reference sequence). As DNA, the CDR3 is TGTGCCAGCAGTTTAATCGGGTACTCCTACGAGCAGTACTTC. It specifies CASSLIGYSYEQYF.

The DNA of the CDR3 is TGTGCCAGCAGTTACTCGGTTCCGGGACAGGGTTTGTACGAGCAGTACTTC. Its protein is CASSYSVPGQGLYEQYF. The gene calls are TRBV6-5 and TRBJ2-7, with 9 bases identical to TRBD1. In germline, CDR1 is MNHEY, CDR2 SVGAGI. This CDR3 has 17 residues. The V gene end was trimmed by 0 bases and the J gene end by 4 bases; junction bases not matched to a gene: 10.

This chain links TRBV2 with TRBJ1-2; a possible D gene is TRBD1 (6 bases). Per the germline V gene, CDR1 is SNHLY and CDR2 is FYNNEI. V was cut by 7 bases and J by 8 bases, with 14 bases left in between. The CDR3 has 12 amino acids. This chain's CDR3 is CASIQGLGGYTF. In nucleotides, the CDR3 is TGTGCCAGCATACAGGGTCTCGGCGGCTACACCTTC.

The V and J genes are TRBV12-5 and TRBJ1-6; D not resolved. This CDR3 has 12 residues. Trimming stripped 6 bases from V and 9 bases from J, with 9 bases between. Germline V gene lookup returns CDR1 LGHNT and CDR2 FRNRAP. CDR3 in amino acids: CASGVPPSPLHF. CDR3 nucleotides: TGTGCTAGTGGCGTCCCCCCTTCACCCCTCCACTTT.

V usage is TRBV5-1 and J usage is TRBJ2-3, with no clear D. V shed 4 bases and J shed 2 bases, with 17 bases lying between them. CDR1 and CDR2 (germline): SGHRS, YFSETQ. The CDR3 is 16 amino acids. The CDR3 sequence: CASSPPTHDPTDTQYF. The CDR3 nucleotides read TGCGCCAGCAGCCCGCCGACTCATGACCCCACAGATACGCAGTATTTT.

The chain joins TRBV29-1 to TRBJ1-1, with D hard to call. Germline CDR1 SQVTM, CDR2 ANQGSEA. V shed 2 bases and J shed 0 bases, with 7 bases lying between them. CDR3 length: 13 amino acids. CDR3 sequence reads: CSVEFRLNTEAFF. The CDR3 DNA sequence: TGCAGCGTTGAATTTAGGCTGAACACTGAAGCTTTCTTT.